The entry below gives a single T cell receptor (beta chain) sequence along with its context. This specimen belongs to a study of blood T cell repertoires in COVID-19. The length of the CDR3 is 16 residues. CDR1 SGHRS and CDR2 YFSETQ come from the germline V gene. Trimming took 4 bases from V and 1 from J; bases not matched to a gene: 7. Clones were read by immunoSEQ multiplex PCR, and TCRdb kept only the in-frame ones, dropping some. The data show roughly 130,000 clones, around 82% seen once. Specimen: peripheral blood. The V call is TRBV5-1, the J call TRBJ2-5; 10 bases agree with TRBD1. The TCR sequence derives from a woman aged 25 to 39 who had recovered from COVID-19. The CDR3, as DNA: TGCGCCAGCAGCGATCGGGGACAGGGGAGCCAAGAGACCCAGTACTTC. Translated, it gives CASSDRGQGSQETQYF.